This T cell receptor beta chain appears in the sequencing data of a study of patients and donors after allogeneic stem cell transplantation. Each CDR3 protein gets one entry after TCRdb re-called the RT-PCR reads with MiXCR. This sample has about 110,000 distinct CDR3 sequences, with 35% found just once. Deletions cut 3 bases from V and 1 base from J, with 12 bases between. The CDR3 length is 15 residues. CDR1 and CDR2 (germline): DFQATT, SNEGSKA (reference sequence). Sequencing was done on a sample of blood, either unsorted or a sorted T cell fraction (not recorded which). The chain is built from TRBV20-1 and TRBJ2-2; D uncertain. The clonotype was recovered from a human donor who was either an allogeneic HSCT recipient or a stem cell or donor lymphocyte infusion donor (not recorded which). It is not recorded whose cells these are; they may come from a transplant donor. The CDR3 is CSASNGERNTGELFF. In DNA, the CDR3 is TGCAGTGCTAGTAATGGAGAGCGGAACACCGGGGAGCTGTTTTTT.